This T cell receptor (beta chain) appears in the sequencing data of a study of T cell responses to AZD1222 COVID-19 vaccine. Germline V gene lookup returns CDR1 SEHNR and CDR2 FQNEAQ (reference sequence). The CDR3 extends over 13 amino acids. The germline V and J ends were trimmed by 1 base and 11 bases, with 12 bases remaining between them. This table comes from immunoSEQ multiplex PCR, and its TCRdb copy is limited to in-frame clones, with some not included. The sample includes tens of thousands of clones, about 88% of them seen just once. The TCR comes from an adult in good health. This material consisted of peripheral blood, taken on day 0 of AZD1222 vaccination. V and J are TRBV7-9 and TRBJ1-5; the D gene is possibly TRBD1 (6 bases). CDR3 nucleotides: TGTGCCAGCAGCTTAGATGCGGGGGCAGCCCAGCATTTT. Translating it yields CASSLDAGAAQHF.